The rows below give T cell receptor beta chains drawn from one sample of a study of prognosis after radiotherapy for stage I lung cancer. TCRdb analysed the multiplex PCR reads with MiXCR anew, one entry per CDR3 protein. Of some 30,000 distinct CDR3 sequences listed, around half were seen once; the top ten hold 16%. The starting material was PBMCs, obtained before or after stereotactic body radiation therapy (not recorded which). The receptors were sampled from a donor aged 50 or older with non-small cell lung cancer. CDR3s include the opening cysteine and the closing phenylalanine or tryptophan. The order of the fields is V gene, clone size, J gene, D gene, CDR3 protein, CDR3 DNA. A D gene is named only where the DNA matches it firmly. Part of the rows lack a size; the others show once, few, many or a class for expanded clones.

V: TRBV6-1; size: medium-sized; J: TRBJ1-6; D: NA; CDR3: CASRIQGYDSPLHF; DNA: TGTGCCAGCAGGATTCAGGGGTACGATTCACCCCTCCACTTT
V: TRBV5-6; size: many; J: TRBJ2-1; D: TRBD2; CDR3: CASSLVAGGRNEQFF; DNA: TGTGCCAGCAGCTTGGTGGCGGGAGGCCGCAATGAGCAGTTCTTC
V: TRBV5-1; size: medium-sized; J: TRBJ1-2; D: TRBD1; CDR3: CASSLAAGQGMGGYTF; DNA: TGCGCCAGCAGCTTGGCCGCAGGACAGGGGATGGGAGGCTACACCTTC
V: TRBV6-1; size: many; J: TRBJ2-7; D: TRBD2; CDR3: CASRAGLAGVQQYF; DNA: TGTGCCAGCAGAGCGGGACTAGCGGGAGTCCAGCAGTACTTC
V: TRBV5-1; size: many; J: TRBJ2-7; D: NA; CDR3: CASSRPEVAREQYF; DNA: TGCGCCAGCAGCCGTCCCGAGGTAGCGCGTGAGCAGTACTTC
V: TRBV20-1; size: many; J: TRBJ1-5; D: NA; CDR3: CSARGTENQPQHF; DNA: TGCAGTGCTAGAGGGACAGAGAATCAGCCCCAGCATTTT
V: TRBV5-1; size: medium-sized; J: TRBJ2-1; D: TRBD2; CDR3: CASTPGGGDYNEQFF; DNA: TGCGCCAGCACCCCGGGGGGTGGGGACTACAATGAGCAGTTCTTC
V: TRBV7-2; size: many; J: TRBJ1-5; D: NA; CDR3: CASSLARDQPQHF; DNA: TGTGCCAGCAGCTTAGCAAGGGATCAGCCCCAGCATTTT
V: TRBV11-2; size: many; J: TRBJ2-7; D: NA; CDR3: CASSVGTPPYEQYF; DNA: TGTGCCAGCAGCGTCGGGACACCACCTTACGAGCAGTACTTC
V: TRBV19; size: NA; J: TRBJ2-2; D: NA; CDR3: CDSRSDPGVTGELFF; DNA: TGTGACAGTAGATCCGACCCCGGGGTCACCGGGGAGTTGTTTTTT
V: TRBV12-3/TRBV12-4; size: NA; J: TRBJ2-1; D: TRBD2; CDR3: CASSLSRRLTSGRAYNEQFF; DNA: TGTGCCAGCAGTTTATCCCGCCGTCTGACTAGCGGGAGGGCCTACAATGAGCAGTTCTTC
V: TRBV7-2; size: NA; J: TRBJ2-7; D: NA; CDR3: CASSPKGIAYEQYF; DNA: TGTGCCAGCAGCCCCAAGGGTATAGCCTACGAGCAGTACTTC
V: TRBV5-1; size: many; J: TRBJ1-1; D: NA; CDR3: CASRLGRGNTEAFF; DNA: TGCGCCAGCAGATTGGGCAGGGGGAACACTGAAGCTTTCTTT
V: TRBV19; size: medium-sized; J: TRBJ2-7; D: NA; CDR3: CAGHYEQYF; DNA: TGTGCCGGGCACTACGAGCAGTACTTC
V: TRBV20-1; size: many; J: TRBJ1-3; D: NA; CDR3: CSAQPTWSSGNTIYF; DNA: TGCAGTGCTCAACCTACTTGGAGCTCTGGAAACACCATATATTTT
V: TRBV6-2/TRBV6-3; size: many; J: TRBJ2-1; D: TRBD2; CDR3: CASRAGTSGTSYNEQFF; DNA: TGTGCCAGCAGGGCCGGGACTAGCGGGACCTCCTACAATGAGCAGTTCTTC
V: TRBV12-3/TRBV12-4; size: NA; J: TRBJ2-3; D: NA; CDR3: CASIYTYTQYF; DNA: TGTGCCAGCATTTACACATATACGCAGTATTTT
V: TRBV4-1; size: many; J: TRBJ2-1; D: NA; CDR3: CASSQEGLSYNEQFF; DNA: TGCGCCAGCAGCCAAGAAGGGCTCTCCTACAATGAGCAGTTCTTC
V: TRBV19; size: many; J: TRBJ2-1; D: NA; CDR3: CASSSGFPNEQFF; DNA: TGTGCCAGTAGTTCCGGGTTCCCCAATGAGCAGTTCTTC
V: TRBV7-9; size: many; J: TRBJ2-1; D: NA; CDR3: CASSPKGPRFGLF; DNA: TGTGCCAGCAGCCCCAAGGGTCCTCGATTTGGTCTCTTC
V: TRBV19; size: many; J: TRBJ1-3; D: NA; CDR3: CASTRSRGNTIYF; DNA: TGTGCCAGTACAAGGAGTCGAGGAAACACCATATATTTT
V: TRBV7-3; size: NA; J: TRBJ1-2; D: NA; CDR3: CASSLNPPASSSYGYTF; DNA: TGTGCCAGCAGCTTAAACCCCCCCGCCTCTTCTAGCTATGGCTACACCTTC
V: TRBV3-1; size: many; J: TRBJ2-1; D: NA; CDR3: CASSPQQRVYNEQFF; DNA: TGTGCCAGCAGCCCTCAACAGCGGGTCTACAATGAGCAGTTCTTC
V: TRBV29-1; size: many; J: TRBJ2-1; D: NA; CDR3: CSVRGFSSVNEQFF; DNA: TGCAGCGTCCGCGGGTTTAGCTCGGTAAATGAGCAGTTCTTC
V: TRBV6-2/TRBV6-3; size: NA; J: TRBJ2-1; D: TRBD2; CDR3: CASSYTRIQGLAGYNEQFF; DNA: TGTGCCAGCAGTTACACACGAATCCAGGGACTAGCGGGATACAATGAGCAGTTCTTC
V: TRBV11-2; size: NA; J: TRBJ2-1; D: TRBD1; CDR3: CASSPLQGWGSREQFF; DNA: TGTGCCAGCAGCCCACTACAGGGGTGGGGATCGCGTGAGCAGTTCTTC
V: TRBV5-1; size: once; J: TRBJ2-7; D: TRBD1; CDR3: CASSFLQGHSYEQYF; DNA: TGCGCCAGCAGCTTCCTACAGGGGCACTCCTACGAGCAGTACTTC
V: TRBV28; size: NA; J: TRBJ1-6; D: NA; CDR3: CASSLGGCAYNSPLHF; DNA: TGTGCCAGCAGTTTGGGGGGGTGTGCCTATAATTCGCCCCTCCACTTT
V: TRBV7-3; size: NA; J: TRBJ2-1; D: NA; CDR3: CASSSASYNEQFF; DNA: TGTGCCAGCAGCTCCGCCTCCTACAATGAGCAGTTCTTC
V: TRBV6-1; size: few; J: TRBJ2-7; D: NA; CDR3: CDSSAAFTSYEQYF; DNA: TGTGACAGCAGTGCGGCGTTTACCTCATACGAGCAGTACTTC
V: TRBV27; size: NA; J: TRBJ2-2; D: NA; CDR3: CASSLWGDTWDLFF; DNA: TGTGCCAGCAGTTTATGGGGGGACACCTGGGATCTGTTTTTT
V: TRBV7-2; size: few; J: TRBJ2-1; D: TRBD2; CDR3: CASSSRTSVRAYNEQFF; DNA: TGTGCCAGCAGCTCCCGGACTAGCGTGAGAGCGTACAATGAGCAGTTCTTC
V: TRBV30; size: NA; J: TRBJ1-2; D: TRBD1; CDR3: CAWTGQTYYGYTF; DNA: TGTGCCTGGACGGGACAGACTTACTATGGCTACACCTTC
V: TRBV20-1; size: many; J: TRBJ2-6; D: TRBD1; CDR3: CSAREGQGASGANVLTF; DNA: TGCAGTGCTAGAGAGGGACAGGGCGCGTCTGGGGCCAACGTCCTGACTTTC
V: TRBV30; size: many; J: TRBJ2-3; D: NA; CDR3: CAWRRGQSLSTDTQYF; DNA: TGTGCCTGGAGGAGAGGACAGTCCCTGAGCACAGATACGCAGTATTTT
V: TRBV6-4; size: NA; J: TRBJ1-2; D: NA; CDR3: CAIIYSGYGYTF; DNA: TGTGCCATCATTTACTCAGGCTATGGCTACACCTTC
V: TRBV30; size: many; J: TRBJ2-3; D: NA; CDR3: CAWTLPDRRTDTQYF; DNA: TGTGCCTGGACCCTCCCGGACAGACGCACAGATACGCAGTATTTT
V: TRBV7-2; size: NA; J: TRBJ2-5; D: NA; CDR3: CASTLVVGETQYF; DNA: TGTGCCAGCACCTTAGTTGTCGGGGAGACCCAGTACTTC
V: TRBV9; size: many; J: TRBJ2-3; D: TRBD1; CDR3: CASSPQGDSFTDTQYF; DNA: TGTGCCAGCAGCCCCCAGGGGGACAGTTTCACAGATACGCAGTATTTT
V: TRBV6-8; size: many; J: TRBJ2-7; D: TRBD1; CDR3: CASTLDRGTTYEQYF; DNA: TGTGCCAGCACCCTCGACAGGGGGACGACCTACGAGCAGTACTTC
V: TRBV6-1; size: many; J: TRBJ1-4; D: NA; CDR3: CASSPYPGLWEKLFF; DNA: TGTGCCAGCAGTCCATATCCGGGGCTTTGGGAAAAACTGTTTTTT
V: TRBV9; size: NA; J: TRBJ2-7; D: TRBD1; CDR3: CASPWGTGPHEQYF; DNA: TGTGCCAGCCCCTGGGGGACAGGTCCGCACGAGCAGTACTTC
V: TRBV11-2; size: many; J: TRBJ2-7; D: NA; CDR3: CASRSIGPQIQYF; DNA: TGTGCCAGCAGATCGATAGGACCCCAAATCCAGTACTTC
V: TRBV20-1; size: NA; J: TRBJ1-6; D: NA; CDR3: CSGAIYNSPLHF; DNA: TGCAGTGGGGCCATCTATAATTCACCCCTCCACTTT
V: TRBV7-2; size: NA; J: TRBJ1-3; D: NA; CDR3: CASSLPGAGNTIYF; DNA: TGTGCCAGCAGCTTACCGGGAGCTGGAAACACCATATATTTT
V: TRBV11-2; size: once; J: TRBJ2-2; D: TRBD2; CDR3: CASSFITWGGTGELFF; DNA: TGTGCCAGCAGCTTCATTACCTGGGGAGGGACCGGTGAGCTGTTTTTT
V: TRBV24-1; size: NA; J: TRBJ1-2; D: NA; CDR3: CATRPSDSEVGGYTF; DNA: TGTGCCACCAGGCCATCGGACAGTGAGGTTGGTGGCTACACCTTC
V: TRBV5-6; size: few; J: TRBJ2-7; D: TRBD2; CDR3: CASSFTSDEQYF; DNA: TGTGCCAGCAGTTTCACTAGCGACGAGCAGTACTTC
V: TRBV29-1; size: medium-sized; J: TRBJ2-3; D: NA; CDR3: CSVEEWTDTQYF; DNA: TGCAGCGTTGAAGAGTGGACAGATACGCAGTATTTT
V: TRBV14; size: many; J: TRBJ2-7; D: NA; CDR3: CASSQGDWRESYEQYF; DNA: TGTGCCAGCAGCCAGGGGGATTGGAGGGAGTCTTACGAGCAGTACTTC
V: TRBV7-2; size: many; J: TRBJ1-5; D: NA; CDR3: CASSLGYSNQPQHF; DNA: TGTGCCAGCAGCTTAGGATATAGCAATCAGCCCCAGCATTTT
V: TRBV7-8; size: NA; J: TRBJ1-2; D: NA; CDR3: CASSLCRAPACTNYGYTF; DNA: TGTGCCAGCAGCTTATGTCGCGCGCCAGCCTGTACTAACTATGGCTACACCTTC
V: TRBV6-1; size: NA; J: TRBJ1-6; D: NA; CDR3: CASSESSPANTEPLHF; DNA: TGTGCCAGCAGTGAATCCTCCCCTGCTAATACTGAGCCCCTCCACTTT
V: TRBV4-3; size: medium-sized; J: TRBJ2-7; D: NA; CDR3: CASSQDWRVGRQYF; DNA: TGCGCCAGCAGCCAAGATTGGAGGGTCGGACGGCAGTACTTC
V: TRBV3-1; size: many; J: TRBJ1-3; D: NA; CDR3: CASSQGTSGNTIYF; DNA: TGTGCCAGCAGCCAGGGGACCTCTGGAAACACCATATATTTT
V: TRBV6-1; size: many; J: TRBJ2-2; D: NA; CDR3: CASTALLGGLGELFF; DNA: TGTGCCAGCACCGCCCTTCTGGGGGGCCTAGGGGAGCTGTTTTTT
V: TRBV6-2/TRBV6-3; size: NA; J: TRBJ2-7; D: NA; CDR3: CASSETRVGSYEQYF; DNA: TGTGCCAGCAGTGAGACCCGGGTGGGATCCTACGAGCAGTACTTC
V: TRBV7-9; size: many; J: TRBJ1-5; D: NA; CDR3: CASSFYRSPQHF; DNA: TGTGCCAGCAGCTTTTACAGGTCCCCCCAGCATTTT
V: TRBV7-2; size: many; J: TRBJ2-5; D: TRBD2; CDR3: CASSLGLAAFGGETQYF; DNA: TGTGCCAGCAGCTTGGGACTAGCGGCCTTTGGGGGGGAGACCCAGTACTTC